These 14 T cell receptor beta chains originate from one sample sequenced in a study of siplizumab effects on memory and regulatory T cells. Sequencing was performed with immunoSEQ multiplex PCR; in TCRdb, only in-frame clones are kept and a portion is missing. The sample yields roughly 100,000 clones, around 95% seen once. The sequenced material came from naive CD4+ T cells sorted from blood. These receptors originate from a human donor in good health.

V gene TRBV28 combines with J gene TRBJ2-3; 8 bases match TRBD1. The J segment lost 2 bases and the V segment lost 4 bases, leaving 11 bases of the junction unmatched. The CDR3 sequence is 17 residues long. Germline CDR1 and CDR2: MDHEN and SYDVKM. This CDR3 reads CASSSTRTGKSTDTQYF. As DNA, the CDR3 is TGTGCCAGCAGTTCGACAAGGACAGGGAAATCCACAGATACGCAGTATTTT. Full variable domain (rest looked up from reference TRBV28 and TRBJ2-3): DVKVTQSSRYLVKRTGEKVFLECVQDMDHENMFWYRQDPGLGLRLIYFSYDVKMKEKGDIPEGYSVSREKKERFSLILESASTNQTSMYLCASSSTRTGKSTDTQYFGPGTRLTVL.

V gene TRBV29-1 combines with J gene TRBJ1-2; D is ambiguous. V dropped 1 base and J dropped 4 bases, with 13 bases sitting between them. Germline CDR1 SQVTM, CDR2 ANQGSEA. The CDR3 runs to 14 residues. The CDR3 loop reads CSVEVTAMPYGYTF. The CDR3 DNA reads as TGCAGCGTTGAAGTTACAGCTATGCCCTATGGCTACACCTTC.

The V call is TRBV6-4, the J call TRBJ2-7, with a possible D match to TRBD2 (6 bases). The CDR3 sequence is 13 residues long. Trimming took off 8 bases at V and 4 bases at J, with 15 bases between the two ends. The germline V gene encodes CDR1 MRHNA and CDR2 SNTAGT. The CDR3 DNA sequence: TGTGCCAGCGCTGATCTAGCGCTATACGAGCAGTACTTC. Translation gives CASADLALYEQYF.

This clone was recorded only once. The chain is built from TRBV19 and TRBJ1-4, with D maybe TRBD1 (6 bases). Germline lookup yields CDR1 LNHDA and CDR2 SQIVND (reference sequence). The CDR3 covers 17 residues. V lost 1 base to trimming and J lost 3 bases, with 15 bases between them. The DNA of the CDR3 is TGTGCCAGTAGTATAGCGGGCTACAGGGAGGCTAATGAAAAACTGTTTTTT. Amino acid sequence: CASSIAGYREANEKLFF.

The V call is TRBV6-1, the J call TRBJ1-6; D is ambiguous. The CDR3 loop spans 13 amino acids. Germline V lookup: CDR1 MNHNS, CDR2 SASEGT. The V and J ends lost 4 bases and 8 bases respectively, with 9 bases between them. DNA of the CDR3: TGTGCCAGCAGTGTAGAACCTGATTCACCCCTCCACTTT. Protein product: CASSVEPDSPLHF.

The rearrangement links TRBV11-2 to TRBJ2-1, with TRBD2 identical over 10 bases. Germline V gene sequence: CDR1 SGHAT, CDR2 FQNNGV. The CDR3 spans 15 residues. Trimming cost V 6 bases and J 6 bases; bases outside gene matches: 8. DNA of the CDR3: TGTGCCAGCAGACGGACACTAGCGGGGCCCAATGAGCAGTTCTTC. It encodes CASRRTLAGPNEQFF.

The chain is built from TRBV10-3 and TRBJ2-1; D is perhaps TRBD1 or TRBD2 (6 bases each). Germline CDR1 reads ENHRY; CDR2 reads SYGVKD. The CDR3 loop spans 12 amino acids. Trimming shortened V by 0 bases and J by 12 bases, and 9 bases separated the two germline ends. The CDR3: CAISESGGMQFF. The DNA of the CDR3 is TGTGCCATCAGTGAGTCGGGGGGCATGCAGTTCTTC.

This chain uses TRBV6-5 with TRBJ1-2; 7 positions match TRBD1. V shed 6 bases, J shed 4 bases, and the junction held 5 bases outside the gene matches. CDR3 length: 13 residues. Per the germline V gene, CDR1 is MNHEY and CDR2 is SVGAGI. In DNA form, the CDR3 reads TGTGCCAGCAGGGAAGGGGGCGGCTATGGCTACACCTTC. It encodes CASREGGGYGYTF.

V and J are TRBV29-1 and TRBJ1-3; D is unresolved. CDR1 SQVTM and CDR2 ANQGSEA come from the germline V gene. V was pared by 1 base and J by 4 bases, with 8 bases between. The CDR3 totals 13 residues. The CDR3 here is CSVEGRLGNTIYF. The CDR3, as DNA: TGCAGCGTTGAAGGGCGGTTGGGAAACACCATATATTTT. The full variable domain, its missing parts supplied by reference TRBV29-1 and TRBJ1-3, is SAVISQKPSRDICQRGTSLTIQCQVDSQVTMMFWYRQQPGQSLTLIATANQGSEATYESGFVIDKFPISRPNLTFSTLTVSNMSPEDSSIYLCSVEGRLGNTIYFGEGSWLTVV.

The chain joins TRBV7-9 to TRBJ1-2; D unclear. The V end lost 3 bases, the J end lost 2 bases, and 16 bases lay between the germline ends. Per the germline V gene, CDR1 is SEHNR and CDR2 is FQNEAQ (reference sequence). The CDR3 extends over 16 amino acids. The CDR3 reads CASSLNSVGPNYGYTF. In DNA, the CDR3 is TGTGCCAGCAGCTTGAATTCTGTAGGACCGAACTATGGCTACACCTTC.

On this clone: The sample holds other DNA sequences that translate to the same CDR3. The chain uses TRBV18 and TRBJ1-1; a weak D match, TRBD1 (5 bases). V was shortened by 3 bases and J by 2 bases, with 10 bases between the two germline ends. The CDR3 has 14 amino acids. Germline V gene lookup returns CDR1 KGHSH and CDR2 LQKENI. As DNA, the CDR3 is TGTGCCAGCTCACCCGGGACGGTAAACACTGAAGCTTTCTTT. Its protein is CASSPGTVNTEAFF.

The CDR3 is CASSPSPQGAWVNEQFF. For the CDR3, the DNA is TGTGCCAGCAGTCCTAGCCCACAGGGGGCGTGGGTCAATGAGCAGTTCTTC. The chain is built from TRBV28 and TRBJ2-1, with TRBD1 matching over 9 bases. Germline V gives CDR1 MDHEN, CDR2 SYDVKM. The CDR3 length is 17 residues. V lost 5 bases to trimming and J lost 6 bases; unmatched junction nucleotides: 14.

The rearrangement joins TRBV5-5 to TRBJ2-7, with a weak D call TRBD1 (5 bases). Germline CDR1 is SGHKS and CDR2 is YYEKEE (reference sequence). The V end was cut by 0 bases, the J end by 3 bases, with 7 bases between. The CDR3 contains 13 residues. The chain's CDR3 is CASSLDRNYEQYF. CDR3 in DNA: TGTGCCAGCAGCTTGGACAGGAACTACGAGCAGTACTTC. Combining the CDR3 with reference TRBV5-5 and TRBJ2-7 gives the whole variable domain DAGVTQSPTHLIKTRGQQVTLRCSPISGHKSVSWYQQVLGQGPQFIFQYYEKEERGRGNFPDRFSARQFPNYSSELNVNALLLGDSALYLCASSLDRNYEQYFGPGTRLTVT.

The chain combines TRBV7-2 with TRBJ1-3; possibly TRBD1 for D (6 bases). Trimming removed 10 bases at V and 4 bases at J, with 14 bases between. CDR1 is SGHTA and CDR2 is FQGNSA in the germline V gene. The CDR3 is made up of 13 amino acids. The CDR3 DNA is TGTGCCACAAGGGGGGGGCTGGGAAACACCATATATTTT. Translating gives CATRGGLGNTIYF.